This TCR beta chain was captured in a study of OX40 agonist ivuxolimab in advanced cancers. With regard to the full study: Ivuxolimab, which targeted the costimulatory receptor OX40 (CD134), was an agonistic, fully human IgG2 monoclonal antibody. The point of sequencing TCRbeta in the periphery was to test whether ivuxolimab changed TCR sequence diversity and drove clonal T-cell expansion. Of the roughly 50 dose-escalation patients, hepatocellular carcinoma was present in roughly 19, melanoma in approximately 15, renal cell carcinoma in 9 and head and neck cancer in 9. Partial responses were achieved by three dose-escalation patients, of whom one had hepatocellular carcinoma and two had cutaneous melanoma. Intravenous ivuxolimab was administered to patients every 2 weeks at six dose levels: 0.01, 0.1, 0.3, 1.5, 3 and 10 mg/kg. A male proportion of 82.7% and a mean age of approximately 61 years, ranging from 23 to 79, were recorded for the dose-escalation cohort. Prior anti-PD-1, anti-PD-L1 or anti-CTLA-4 therapy was permitted, and checkpoint inhibitors had been received by roughly two fifths of dose-escalation patients. The paper reports the monotherapy dose-escalation portion (N of about 56 patients) of the phase I ivuxolimab trial.

The trial excluded patients who had a history of autoimmune disease or were on systemic immunosuppression. Peripheral blood for TCR sequencing was collected from all dose cohorts at baseline, on cycle 4 day 1, and on cycle 7 day 1. Samples were obtained from an open-label, multicenter, first-in-human phase I dose-escalation trial of ivuxolimab. Adults with locally advanced or metastatic melanoma, renal cell carcinoma, hepatocellular carcinoma or head and neck squamous cell carcinoma were enrolled in the trial. Before TCR sequencing, CD4+ and CD8+ T cells were separately sorted from peripheral blood. Trimming removed 4 bases from V and 9 bases from J, leaving 13 bases between the germline ends. CDR1 SNHLY and CDR2 FYNNEI are derived from the germline V gene. The CDR3 measures 12 amino acids from cysteine to valine. Of all the DNA, just the CDR3 is kept, 36 bases in frame from base 1. Genomic DNA was extracted from sorted cells for sequencing of the TCRbeta CDR3 region. TCRbeta CDR3 regions were sequenced using the immunoSEQ Assay. Held by TCRdb, this immuneACCESS table contains in-frame sequences only and omits some clones. Under half of the omission traces to an unresolved V gene where checked; the cause of the rest is unknown. For this sample the table gives approximately 70,000 clones, of which around 83% were detected only once. Less than 7.5% of the sample is held by the ten biggest clonotypes.

This clone was picked up a small number of times. Its binding antigen is unknown. No base-level quality is on record; no much larger clone is a single base apart. Results and caveats for the whole study, not just this receptor: In the 0.1-3.0 mg/kg groups, partial responders had among the lowest normalized peripheral clonal expansion, particularly in CD8+ T cells. The antigen specificity of the peripheral T cells that underwent clonal expansion was not determined. After ivuxolimab, more expanded clones were found on average in CD8+ T cells than in CD4+ T cells. Low levels of normalized T-cell clonal expansion were also seen in some nonresponding patients. At doses of 0.1 to 3.0 mg/kg, clonal expansion of both CD4+ and CD8+ T cells in blood was seen between baseline and week 6.

The sample consisted of CD4+ or CD8+ T cells sorted from blood, taken in a trial of the OX40 agonist ivuxolimab. Rearrangement joined TRBV2 to TRBJ2-7; TRBD1 might be the D gene, on 6 matching bases. The source is an adult with an advanced solid tumor such as melanoma, head and neck, liver or kidney cancer. DNA sequence: TGTGCCAGCAGTGGAGAGACAGGATGGCAGTACGTC. It encodes CASSGETGWQYV.